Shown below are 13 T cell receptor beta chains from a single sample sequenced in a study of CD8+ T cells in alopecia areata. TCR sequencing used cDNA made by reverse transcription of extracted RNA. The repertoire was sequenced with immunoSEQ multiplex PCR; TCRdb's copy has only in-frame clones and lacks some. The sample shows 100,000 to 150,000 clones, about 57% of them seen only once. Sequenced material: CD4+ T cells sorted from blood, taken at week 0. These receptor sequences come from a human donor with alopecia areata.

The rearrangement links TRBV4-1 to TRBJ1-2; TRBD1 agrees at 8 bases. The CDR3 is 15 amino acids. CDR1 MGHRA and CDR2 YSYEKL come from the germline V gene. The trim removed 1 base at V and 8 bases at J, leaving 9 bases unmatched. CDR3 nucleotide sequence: TGCGCCAGCAGCCAAGTAAGGACAGGGTCGGAAGGCTACACCTTC. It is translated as CASSQVRTGSEGYTF.

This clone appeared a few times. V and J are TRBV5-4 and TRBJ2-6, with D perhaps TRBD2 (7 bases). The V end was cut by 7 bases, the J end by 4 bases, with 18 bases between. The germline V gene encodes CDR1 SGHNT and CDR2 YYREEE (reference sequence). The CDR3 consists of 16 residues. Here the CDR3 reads CASSPGGGEGANVLTF. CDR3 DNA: TGTGCCAGCTCCCCCGGCGGGGGCGAGGGGGCCAACGTCCTGACTTTC.

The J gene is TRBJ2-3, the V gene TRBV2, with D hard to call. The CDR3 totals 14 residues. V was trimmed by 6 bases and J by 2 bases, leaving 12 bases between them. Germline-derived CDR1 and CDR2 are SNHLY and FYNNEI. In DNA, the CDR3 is TGTGCCAGCAGGGTGAAAGTGCCCACAGATACGCAGTATTTT. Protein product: CASRVKVPTDTQYF.

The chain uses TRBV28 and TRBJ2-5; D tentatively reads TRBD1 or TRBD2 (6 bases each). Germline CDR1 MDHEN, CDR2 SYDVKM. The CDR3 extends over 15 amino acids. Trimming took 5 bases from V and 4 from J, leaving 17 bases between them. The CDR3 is CASSGWGQGGETQYF. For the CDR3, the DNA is TGTGCCAGCAGTGGGTGGGGGCAGGGAGGAGAGACCCAGTACTTC.

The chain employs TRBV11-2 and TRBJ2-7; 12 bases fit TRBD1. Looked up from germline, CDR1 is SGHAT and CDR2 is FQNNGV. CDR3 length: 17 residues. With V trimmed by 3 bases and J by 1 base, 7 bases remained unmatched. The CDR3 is CASSFAGQGAGSYEQYF. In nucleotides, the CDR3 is TGTGCCAGCAGCTTTGCGGGACAGGGGGCAGGTTCCTACGAGCAGTACTTC.

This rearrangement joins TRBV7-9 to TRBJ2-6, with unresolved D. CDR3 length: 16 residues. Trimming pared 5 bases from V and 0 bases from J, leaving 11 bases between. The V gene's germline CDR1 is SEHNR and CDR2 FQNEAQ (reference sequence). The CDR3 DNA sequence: TGTGCCAGCAGCCCCGCTTACGGCTCTGGGGCCAACGTCCTGACTTTC. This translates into CASSPAYGSGANVLTF.

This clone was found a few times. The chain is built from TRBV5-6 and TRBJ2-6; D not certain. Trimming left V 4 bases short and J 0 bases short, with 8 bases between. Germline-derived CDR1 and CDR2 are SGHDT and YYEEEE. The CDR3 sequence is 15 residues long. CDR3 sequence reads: CASSLMVSGANVLTF. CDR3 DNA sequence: TGTGCCAGCAGCCTGATGGTCTCTGGGGCCAACGTCCTGACTTTC.

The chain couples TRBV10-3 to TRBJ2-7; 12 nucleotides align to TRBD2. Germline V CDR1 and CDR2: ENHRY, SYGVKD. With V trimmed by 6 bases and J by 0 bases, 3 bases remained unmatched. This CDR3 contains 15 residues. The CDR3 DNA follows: TGTGCCATCAGGGGGACTAGCGGGTTCTCCTACGAGCAGTACTTC. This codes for CAIRGTSGFSYEQYF.

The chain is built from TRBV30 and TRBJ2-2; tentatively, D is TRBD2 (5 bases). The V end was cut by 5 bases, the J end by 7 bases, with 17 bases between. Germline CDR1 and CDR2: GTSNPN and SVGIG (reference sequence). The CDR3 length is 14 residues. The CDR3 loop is CAWGSRLRGGELFF. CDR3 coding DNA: TGTGCCTGGGGTTCGAGACTTCGGGGCGGGGAGCTGTTTTTT. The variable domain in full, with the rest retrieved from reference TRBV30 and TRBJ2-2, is SQTIHQWPATLVQPVGSPLSLECTVEGTSNPNLYWYRQAAGRGLQLLFYSVGIGQISSEVPQNLSASRPQDRQFILSSKKLLLSDSGFYLCAWGSRLRGGELFFGEGSRLTVL.

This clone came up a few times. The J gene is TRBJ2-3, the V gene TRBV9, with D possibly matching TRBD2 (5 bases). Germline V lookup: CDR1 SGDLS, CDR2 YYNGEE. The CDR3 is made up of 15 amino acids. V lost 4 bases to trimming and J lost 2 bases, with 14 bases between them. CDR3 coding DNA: TGTGCCAGCAGCTCTACGGGGATACCCACAGATACGCAGTATTTT. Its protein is CASSSTGIPTDTQYF.

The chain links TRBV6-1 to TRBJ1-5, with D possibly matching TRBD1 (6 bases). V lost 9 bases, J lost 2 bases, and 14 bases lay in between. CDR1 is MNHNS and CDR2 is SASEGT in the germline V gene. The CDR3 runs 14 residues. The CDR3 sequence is CASGTSIRNQPQHF. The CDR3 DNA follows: TGTGCCAGTGGGACATCTATTCGCAATCAGCCCCAGCATTTT.

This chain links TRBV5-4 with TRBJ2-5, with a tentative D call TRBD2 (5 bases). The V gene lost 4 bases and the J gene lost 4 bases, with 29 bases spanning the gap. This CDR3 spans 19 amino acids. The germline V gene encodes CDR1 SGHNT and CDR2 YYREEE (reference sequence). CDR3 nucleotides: TGTGCCAGCAGCCCCCGTCCTCTACTAGTTATCGTCCTTCGAGAGACCCAGTACTTC. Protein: CASSPRPLLVIVLRETQYF.

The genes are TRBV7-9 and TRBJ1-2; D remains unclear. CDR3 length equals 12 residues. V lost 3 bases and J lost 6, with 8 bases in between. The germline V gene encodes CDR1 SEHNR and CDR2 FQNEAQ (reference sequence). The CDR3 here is CASSFTMDGYTF. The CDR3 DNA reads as TGTGCCAGCAGCTTCACAATGGATGGCTACACCTTC.